This TCR beta chain was sequenced during a study of shared clonotypes between healthy human individuals (dated by TCRdb to the early 2020s). Broadly, across the study: A few men and two women, aged 18 to 49 years, made up the cohort. Each donor's leukapheresis produced roughly between about 0.9 and 9.5 billion PBMCs. Libraries were prepared and TCR repertoires were sequenced by different laboratories using diverse techniques, in order to increase sequencing depth and limit assay-specific biases. Blood TCR repertoires of five healthy adults were deeply sequenced to estimate repertoire size and the extent of clonotype sharing between individuals. Results and caveats for the whole study, not just this receptor: Only blood was sampled, and tissue TCR repertoires likely differ from those in blood. The genetic and exposure-history diversity represented was limited by the small number of donors. Pairwise subsampling indicated that sequencing depth was expected to affect the degree of clonotype sharing among donors.

Using the deep immunoSEQ assay, TCR CDR3 regions were amplified from genomic DNA by multiplex PCR. For each cell subset, the extracted genomic DNA was distributed evenly across all wells of several immunoSEQ 96-well plates, and each plate served as one replicate. Each replicate PCR for unsorted PBMC received approximately 300 ng genomic DNA, equal to 30,000 or so T cell genomes. Genomic DNA from unsorted PBMC was sequenced over ten immunoSEQ deep assay plates. Purified libraries were quantified with a Qubit 3.0 fluorometer, sized on a Bioanalyzer 2100, and re-quantified with the KAPA Library Quantification kit. Every immunoSEQ 96-well plate was sequenced on a separate single-read 150-cycle Illumina NextSeq 550 flow cell. On the authors' methods: Because only junctional sequences without quality scores were contained in the immunoSEQ output, filtering matching that applied to full-length reads could not be performed. To assign V/J genes and CDR3, sequences were annotated against IMGT germline references using PyIR, a Python wrapper for IgBLAST v1.9. Any read was removed if the V/J assignment was weak (E-value above 1e-6), the CDR3 was missing, or the read contained stop codons, out-of-frame junctions, or ambiguous translated residues. V3J clonotypes were defined as sequences sharing the same inferred V gene, J gene, and CDR3 amino acid sequence. The percentage overlap between two repertoires was calculated by dividing the number of shared unique clonotypes by the size of the smaller repertoire. Repertoire richness was assessed with RTK rarefaction, the Chao1 estimator, and Recon v2.1 estimates of unobserved clonotypes. TCRdb provides this immuneACCESS table in a form limited to in-frame rearrangements. Some clones are lacking; in checked studies, under half of them reflect an unresolved V gene, and why the rest are absent is not known. That table supplies the V and J calls and clone size; D and trimming were determined from the DNA. This sample is represented by about 460,000 clones; 60% to 80% of them were singletons. The ten largest clones represent around 11% of the sample.

The CDR3, cysteine through phenylalanine, is 11 amino acids long. The CDR3 DNA has 33 bases and is translated from base 1. From the germline V gene (reference sequence), CDR1 is DFQATT and CDR2 is SNEGSKA. Deletion took 2 bases off V and 2 bases off J, with a span of 4 bases between the germline ends. Ten or more counts support this clone. The antigen this receptor binds is unknown. One base away there is no much larger clone; base qualities are not given. Other DNA sequences of this sample code for an identical CDR3. Healthy HIV-negative adults with no recently reported acute infections or vaccinations were included as donors. Every donor was a Caucasian adult living in Nashville, Tennessee, USA. For unsorted samples, tens of millions of PBMCs were counted and genomic DNA was extracted with the QIAamp DNA Blood Mini kit. Blood was obtained by leukapheresis, after which PBMCs were separated by Ficoll-Histopaque density gradient centrifugation and cryopreserved in liquid nitrogen vapor phase.

The material sequenced was PBMCs. This chain is built from TRBV20-1 and TRBJ2-7, with no D gene named confidently. The receptor was isolated from a middle-aged woman in good health. Some clones in this sample may be carry-over from other donors' samples. CDR3 reads: CSARRAYEQYF. The sequence in DNA is TGCAGTGCTAGAAGAGCCTACGAGCAGTACTTC.